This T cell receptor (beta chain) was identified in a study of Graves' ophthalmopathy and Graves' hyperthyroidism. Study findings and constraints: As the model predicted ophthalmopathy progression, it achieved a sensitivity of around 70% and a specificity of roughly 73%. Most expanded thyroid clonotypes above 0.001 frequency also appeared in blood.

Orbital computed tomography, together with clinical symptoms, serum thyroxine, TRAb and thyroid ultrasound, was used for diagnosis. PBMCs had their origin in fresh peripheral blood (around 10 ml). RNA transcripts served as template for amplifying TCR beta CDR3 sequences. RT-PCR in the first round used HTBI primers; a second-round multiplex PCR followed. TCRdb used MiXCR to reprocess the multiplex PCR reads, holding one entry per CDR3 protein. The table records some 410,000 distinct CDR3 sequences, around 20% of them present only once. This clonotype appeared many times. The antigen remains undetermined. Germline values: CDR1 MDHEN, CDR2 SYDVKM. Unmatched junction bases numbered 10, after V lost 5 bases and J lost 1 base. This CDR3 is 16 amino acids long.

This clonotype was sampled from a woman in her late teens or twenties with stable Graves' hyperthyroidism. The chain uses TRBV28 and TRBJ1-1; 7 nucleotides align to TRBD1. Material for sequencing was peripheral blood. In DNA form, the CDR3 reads TGTGCCAGCAGTCCCCGACAGGGATCGGGGAACACTGAAGCTTTCTTT. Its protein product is CASSPRQGSGNTEAFF.